This T cell receptor beta chain was sequenced for a study of blood T cell repertoires in COVID-19. The overall study: The study drew acute and convalescent COVID-19 samples from the United States, Italy and Spain. Sources were T cells, B-cell-depleted T cells, or PBMCs; the material itself was cDNA or gDNA.

There are 18 residues in the CDR3. Looked up from germline, CDR1 is KGHSH and CDR2 is LQKENI. The junction had 11 bases not matched to a gene; V was cut back by 2 bases and J by 7 bases. In the original processing: Scientists estimated how many nucleated cells there were by amplifying reference gene primers. Generated by immunoSEQ multiplex PCR, the TCRdb table keeps only in-frame clones and is missing some. V, J and clone size are taken as reported in that table, and D and trimming were inferred from the DNA itself. Of 210,000 or so clones listed, 80% to 85% are singletons. Source material: peripheral blood. The sequence derives from a human donor in a cohort sampled during active COVID-19. The rearrangement links TRBV18 to TRBJ2-1, with 13 positions matching TRBD2. The CDR3 DNA follows: TGTGCCAGCTCACCAACGGACGGACTAGCGGGAGTTGATAATGAGCAGTTCTTC. Translated, it gives CASSPTDGLAGVDNEQFF.